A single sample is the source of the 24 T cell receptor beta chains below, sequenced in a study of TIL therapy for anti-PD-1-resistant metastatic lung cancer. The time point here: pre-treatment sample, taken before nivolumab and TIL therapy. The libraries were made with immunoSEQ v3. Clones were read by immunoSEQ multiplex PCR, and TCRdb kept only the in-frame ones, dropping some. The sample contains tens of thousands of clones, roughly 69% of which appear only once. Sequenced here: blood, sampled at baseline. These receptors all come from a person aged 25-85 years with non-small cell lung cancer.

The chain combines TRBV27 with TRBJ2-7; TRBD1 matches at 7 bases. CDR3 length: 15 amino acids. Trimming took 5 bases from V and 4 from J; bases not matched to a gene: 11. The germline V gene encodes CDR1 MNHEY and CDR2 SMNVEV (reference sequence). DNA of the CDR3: TGTGCCAGCAGTCCACGGACAGGAGATAGTTACGAGCAGTACTTC. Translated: CASSPRTGDSYEQYF.

CDR3 DNA: TGTGCCAGCAGCGTAGGGGTAGGGGCGTTGAACACTGAAGCTTTCTTT. Protein sequence: CASSVGVGALNTEAFF. The rearrangement joins TRBV9 to TRBJ1-1, with D maybe TRBD1 (5 bases). The CDR3 has 16 residues. Germline-derived CDR1 and CDR2 are SGDLS and YYNGEE. V was pared by 0 bases and J by 0 bases, with 12 bases between.

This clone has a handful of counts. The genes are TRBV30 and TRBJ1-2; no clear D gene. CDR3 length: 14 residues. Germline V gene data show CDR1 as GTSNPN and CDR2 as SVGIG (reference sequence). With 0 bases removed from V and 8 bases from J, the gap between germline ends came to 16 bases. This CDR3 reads CAWSVDIAAGGYTF. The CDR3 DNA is TGTGCCTGGAGTGTAGATATCGCGGCGGGGGGCTACACCTTC.

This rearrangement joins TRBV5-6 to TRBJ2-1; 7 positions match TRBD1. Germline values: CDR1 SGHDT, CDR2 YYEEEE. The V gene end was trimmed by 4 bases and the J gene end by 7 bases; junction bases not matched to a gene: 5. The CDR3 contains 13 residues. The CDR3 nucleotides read TGTGCCAGCAGCCCCGACAGGGTAAATGAGCAGTTCTTC. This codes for CASSPDRVNEQFF.

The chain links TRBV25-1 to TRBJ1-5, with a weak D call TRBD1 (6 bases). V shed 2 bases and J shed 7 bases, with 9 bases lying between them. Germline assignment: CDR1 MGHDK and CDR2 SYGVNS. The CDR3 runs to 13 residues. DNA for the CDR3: TGTGCCAGCAGTGAAGGGGGGCAACAGCCCCAGCATTTT. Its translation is CASSEGGQQPQHF. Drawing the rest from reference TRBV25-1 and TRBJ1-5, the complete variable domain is EADIYQTPRYLVIGTGKKITLECSQTMGHDKMYWYQQDPGMELHLIHYSYGVNSTEKGDLSSESTVSRIRTEHFPLTLESARPSHTSQYLCASSEGGQQPQHFGDGTRLSIL.

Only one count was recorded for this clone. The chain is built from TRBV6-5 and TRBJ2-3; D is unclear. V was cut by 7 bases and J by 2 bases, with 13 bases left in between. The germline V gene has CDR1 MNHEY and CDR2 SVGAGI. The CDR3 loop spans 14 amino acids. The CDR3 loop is CASTSARPTDTQYF. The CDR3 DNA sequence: TGTGCCAGCACCAGTGCCCGTCCCACAGATACGCAGTATTTT.

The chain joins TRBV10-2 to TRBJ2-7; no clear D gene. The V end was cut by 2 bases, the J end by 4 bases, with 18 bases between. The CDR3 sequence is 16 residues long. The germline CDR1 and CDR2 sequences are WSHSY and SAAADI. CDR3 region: CASSESWPTLGYEQYF. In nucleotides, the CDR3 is TGCGCCAGCAGTGAGAGCTGGCCGACGTTGGGGTACGAGCAGTACTTC.

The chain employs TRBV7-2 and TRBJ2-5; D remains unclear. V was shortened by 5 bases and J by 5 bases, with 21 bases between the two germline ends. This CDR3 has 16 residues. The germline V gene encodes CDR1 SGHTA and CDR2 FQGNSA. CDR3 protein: CASSPKRPVYTETQYF. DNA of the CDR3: TGTGCCAGCAGCCCCAAACGGCCCGTTTATACGGAGACCCAGTACTTC.

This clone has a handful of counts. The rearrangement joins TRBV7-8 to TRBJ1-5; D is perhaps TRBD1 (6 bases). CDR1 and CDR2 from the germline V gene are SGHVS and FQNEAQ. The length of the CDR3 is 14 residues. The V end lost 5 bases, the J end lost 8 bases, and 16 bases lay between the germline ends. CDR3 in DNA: TGTGCCAGCAGCACACAACGGGGGCTTGAGCCCCAGCATTTT. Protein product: CASSTQRGLEPQHF.

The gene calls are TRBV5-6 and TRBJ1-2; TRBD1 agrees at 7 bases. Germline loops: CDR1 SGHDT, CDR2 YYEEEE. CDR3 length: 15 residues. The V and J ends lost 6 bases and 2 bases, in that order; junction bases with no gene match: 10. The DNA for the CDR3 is TGTGCCAGCACCAATGAGGACAGGCTGAACTATGGCTACACCTTC. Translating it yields CASTNEDRLNYGYTF.

The CDR3 nucleotides read TGTGCCAGTTCCCCGAACACCGGGGAGCTGTTTTTT. Residues: CASSPNTGELFF. J is TRBJ2-2 and V is TRBV19; D remains ambiguous. V lost 8 bases and J 0 bases, leaving 4 bases between the germline ends. CDR3 length: 12 residues. Germline V CDR1 and CDR2: LNHDA, SQIVND (reference sequence).

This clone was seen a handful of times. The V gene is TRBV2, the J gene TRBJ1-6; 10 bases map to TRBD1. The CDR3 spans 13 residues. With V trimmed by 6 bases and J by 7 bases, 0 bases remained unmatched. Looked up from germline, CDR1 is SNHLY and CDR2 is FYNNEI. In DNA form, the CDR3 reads TGTGCCAGCAGGGACAGGGGGAATTCACCCCTCCACTTT. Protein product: CASRDRGNSPLHF.

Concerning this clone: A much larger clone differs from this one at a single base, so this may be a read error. The CDR3 reads CASSSGQDYEQYF. The CDR3 bases are TGTGCCAGCAGCTCCGGACAGGACTACGAGCAGTACTTC. This chain links TRBV5-7 with TRBJ2-7; 7 bases are a match to TRBD1. TRBV5-7 is flagged as an ORF with uncertain function. J lost 3 bases, V lost 3 bases, and 3 bases had no gene match. There are 13 residues in the CDR3.

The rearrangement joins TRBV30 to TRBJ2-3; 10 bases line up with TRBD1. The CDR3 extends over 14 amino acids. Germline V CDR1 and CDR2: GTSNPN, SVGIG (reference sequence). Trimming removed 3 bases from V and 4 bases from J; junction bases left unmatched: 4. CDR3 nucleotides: TGTGCCTGGAGCACCGGGACAGGGGCAGATACGCAGTATTTT. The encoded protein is CAWSTGTGADTQYF.

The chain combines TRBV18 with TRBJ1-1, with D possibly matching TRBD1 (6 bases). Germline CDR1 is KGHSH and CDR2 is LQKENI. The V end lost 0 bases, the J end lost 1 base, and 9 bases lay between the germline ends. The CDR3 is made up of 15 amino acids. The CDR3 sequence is CASSPPGGRNTEAFF. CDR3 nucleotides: TGTGCCAGCTCACCACCTGGGGGCCGGAACACTGAAGCTTTCTTT.

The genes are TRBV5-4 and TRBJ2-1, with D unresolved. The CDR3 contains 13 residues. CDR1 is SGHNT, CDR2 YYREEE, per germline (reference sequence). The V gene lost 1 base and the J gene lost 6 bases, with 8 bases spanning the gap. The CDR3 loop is CASSLFQVNEQFF. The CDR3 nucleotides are TGTGCCAGCAGCTTGTTCCAGGTCAATGAGCAGTTCTTC. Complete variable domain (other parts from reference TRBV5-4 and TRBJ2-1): ETGVTQSPTHLIKTRGQQVTLRCSSQSGHNTVSWYQQALGQGPQFIFQYYREEENGRGNFPPRFSGLQFPNYSSELNVNALELDDSALYLCASSLFQVNEQFFGPGTRLTVL.

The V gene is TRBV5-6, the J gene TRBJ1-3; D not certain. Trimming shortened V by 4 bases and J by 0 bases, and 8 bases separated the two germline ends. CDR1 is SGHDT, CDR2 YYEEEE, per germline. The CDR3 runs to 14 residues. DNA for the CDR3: TGTGCCAGCAGCGGGAAATCCTCTGGAAACACCATATATTTT. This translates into CASSGKSSGNTIYF.

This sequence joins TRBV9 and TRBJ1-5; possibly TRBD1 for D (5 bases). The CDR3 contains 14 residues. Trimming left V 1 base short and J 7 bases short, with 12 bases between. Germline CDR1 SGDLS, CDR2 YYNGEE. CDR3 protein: CASSVSGDGQPQHF. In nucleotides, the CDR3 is TGTGCCAGCAGCGTATCGGGGGACGGGCAGCCCCAGCATTTT.

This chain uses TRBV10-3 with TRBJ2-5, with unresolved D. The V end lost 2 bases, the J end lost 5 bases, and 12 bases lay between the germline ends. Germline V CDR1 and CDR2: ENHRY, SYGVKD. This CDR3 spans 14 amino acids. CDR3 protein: CAISEIRSTETQYF. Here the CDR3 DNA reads TGTGCCATCAGTGAGATCCGTTCGACGGAGACCCAGTACTTC.

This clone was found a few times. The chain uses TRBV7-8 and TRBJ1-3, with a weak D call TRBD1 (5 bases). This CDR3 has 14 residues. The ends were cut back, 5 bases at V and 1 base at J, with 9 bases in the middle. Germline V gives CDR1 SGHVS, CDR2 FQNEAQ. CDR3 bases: TGTGCCAGCAGCCGTCGGGGGTCTGGAAACACCATATATTTT. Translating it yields CASSRRGSGNTIYF.

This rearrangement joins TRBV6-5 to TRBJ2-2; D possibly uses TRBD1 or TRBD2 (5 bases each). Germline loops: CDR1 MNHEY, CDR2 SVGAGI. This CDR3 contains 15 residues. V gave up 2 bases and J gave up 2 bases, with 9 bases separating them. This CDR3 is CASSYGTGNTGELFF. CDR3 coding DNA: TGTGCCAGCAGTTACGGGACCGGTAACACCGGGGAGCTGTTTTTT.

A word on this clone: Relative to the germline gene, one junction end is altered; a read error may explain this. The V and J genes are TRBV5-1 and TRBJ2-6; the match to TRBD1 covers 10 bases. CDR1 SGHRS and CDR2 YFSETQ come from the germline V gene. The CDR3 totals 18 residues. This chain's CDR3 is CASMAKTGGGSGANVLTF. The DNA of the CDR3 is TGCGCGAGCATGGCGAAGACAGGGGGCGGTTCCGGGGCCAACGTCCTGACTTTC.

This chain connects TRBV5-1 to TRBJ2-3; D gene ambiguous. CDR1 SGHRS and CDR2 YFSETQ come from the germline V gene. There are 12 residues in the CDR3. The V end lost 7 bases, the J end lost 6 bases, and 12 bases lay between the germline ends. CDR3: CASGDSADTQYF. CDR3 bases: TGCGCCAGCGGAGACTCGGCGGATACGCAGTATTTT.

CDR3 nucleotide sequence: TGTGCCAGCAGTTACACAGGGGGATACAATGAGCAGTTCTTC. This encodes CASSYTGGYNEQFF. V usage is TRBV6-5 and J usage is TRBJ2-1; 8 positions match TRBD1. The V segment lost 2 bases and the J segment 4 bases; nucleotides outside the gene matches: 1. The CDR3 runs 14 residues. Germline assignment: CDR1 MNHEY and CDR2 SVGAGI.